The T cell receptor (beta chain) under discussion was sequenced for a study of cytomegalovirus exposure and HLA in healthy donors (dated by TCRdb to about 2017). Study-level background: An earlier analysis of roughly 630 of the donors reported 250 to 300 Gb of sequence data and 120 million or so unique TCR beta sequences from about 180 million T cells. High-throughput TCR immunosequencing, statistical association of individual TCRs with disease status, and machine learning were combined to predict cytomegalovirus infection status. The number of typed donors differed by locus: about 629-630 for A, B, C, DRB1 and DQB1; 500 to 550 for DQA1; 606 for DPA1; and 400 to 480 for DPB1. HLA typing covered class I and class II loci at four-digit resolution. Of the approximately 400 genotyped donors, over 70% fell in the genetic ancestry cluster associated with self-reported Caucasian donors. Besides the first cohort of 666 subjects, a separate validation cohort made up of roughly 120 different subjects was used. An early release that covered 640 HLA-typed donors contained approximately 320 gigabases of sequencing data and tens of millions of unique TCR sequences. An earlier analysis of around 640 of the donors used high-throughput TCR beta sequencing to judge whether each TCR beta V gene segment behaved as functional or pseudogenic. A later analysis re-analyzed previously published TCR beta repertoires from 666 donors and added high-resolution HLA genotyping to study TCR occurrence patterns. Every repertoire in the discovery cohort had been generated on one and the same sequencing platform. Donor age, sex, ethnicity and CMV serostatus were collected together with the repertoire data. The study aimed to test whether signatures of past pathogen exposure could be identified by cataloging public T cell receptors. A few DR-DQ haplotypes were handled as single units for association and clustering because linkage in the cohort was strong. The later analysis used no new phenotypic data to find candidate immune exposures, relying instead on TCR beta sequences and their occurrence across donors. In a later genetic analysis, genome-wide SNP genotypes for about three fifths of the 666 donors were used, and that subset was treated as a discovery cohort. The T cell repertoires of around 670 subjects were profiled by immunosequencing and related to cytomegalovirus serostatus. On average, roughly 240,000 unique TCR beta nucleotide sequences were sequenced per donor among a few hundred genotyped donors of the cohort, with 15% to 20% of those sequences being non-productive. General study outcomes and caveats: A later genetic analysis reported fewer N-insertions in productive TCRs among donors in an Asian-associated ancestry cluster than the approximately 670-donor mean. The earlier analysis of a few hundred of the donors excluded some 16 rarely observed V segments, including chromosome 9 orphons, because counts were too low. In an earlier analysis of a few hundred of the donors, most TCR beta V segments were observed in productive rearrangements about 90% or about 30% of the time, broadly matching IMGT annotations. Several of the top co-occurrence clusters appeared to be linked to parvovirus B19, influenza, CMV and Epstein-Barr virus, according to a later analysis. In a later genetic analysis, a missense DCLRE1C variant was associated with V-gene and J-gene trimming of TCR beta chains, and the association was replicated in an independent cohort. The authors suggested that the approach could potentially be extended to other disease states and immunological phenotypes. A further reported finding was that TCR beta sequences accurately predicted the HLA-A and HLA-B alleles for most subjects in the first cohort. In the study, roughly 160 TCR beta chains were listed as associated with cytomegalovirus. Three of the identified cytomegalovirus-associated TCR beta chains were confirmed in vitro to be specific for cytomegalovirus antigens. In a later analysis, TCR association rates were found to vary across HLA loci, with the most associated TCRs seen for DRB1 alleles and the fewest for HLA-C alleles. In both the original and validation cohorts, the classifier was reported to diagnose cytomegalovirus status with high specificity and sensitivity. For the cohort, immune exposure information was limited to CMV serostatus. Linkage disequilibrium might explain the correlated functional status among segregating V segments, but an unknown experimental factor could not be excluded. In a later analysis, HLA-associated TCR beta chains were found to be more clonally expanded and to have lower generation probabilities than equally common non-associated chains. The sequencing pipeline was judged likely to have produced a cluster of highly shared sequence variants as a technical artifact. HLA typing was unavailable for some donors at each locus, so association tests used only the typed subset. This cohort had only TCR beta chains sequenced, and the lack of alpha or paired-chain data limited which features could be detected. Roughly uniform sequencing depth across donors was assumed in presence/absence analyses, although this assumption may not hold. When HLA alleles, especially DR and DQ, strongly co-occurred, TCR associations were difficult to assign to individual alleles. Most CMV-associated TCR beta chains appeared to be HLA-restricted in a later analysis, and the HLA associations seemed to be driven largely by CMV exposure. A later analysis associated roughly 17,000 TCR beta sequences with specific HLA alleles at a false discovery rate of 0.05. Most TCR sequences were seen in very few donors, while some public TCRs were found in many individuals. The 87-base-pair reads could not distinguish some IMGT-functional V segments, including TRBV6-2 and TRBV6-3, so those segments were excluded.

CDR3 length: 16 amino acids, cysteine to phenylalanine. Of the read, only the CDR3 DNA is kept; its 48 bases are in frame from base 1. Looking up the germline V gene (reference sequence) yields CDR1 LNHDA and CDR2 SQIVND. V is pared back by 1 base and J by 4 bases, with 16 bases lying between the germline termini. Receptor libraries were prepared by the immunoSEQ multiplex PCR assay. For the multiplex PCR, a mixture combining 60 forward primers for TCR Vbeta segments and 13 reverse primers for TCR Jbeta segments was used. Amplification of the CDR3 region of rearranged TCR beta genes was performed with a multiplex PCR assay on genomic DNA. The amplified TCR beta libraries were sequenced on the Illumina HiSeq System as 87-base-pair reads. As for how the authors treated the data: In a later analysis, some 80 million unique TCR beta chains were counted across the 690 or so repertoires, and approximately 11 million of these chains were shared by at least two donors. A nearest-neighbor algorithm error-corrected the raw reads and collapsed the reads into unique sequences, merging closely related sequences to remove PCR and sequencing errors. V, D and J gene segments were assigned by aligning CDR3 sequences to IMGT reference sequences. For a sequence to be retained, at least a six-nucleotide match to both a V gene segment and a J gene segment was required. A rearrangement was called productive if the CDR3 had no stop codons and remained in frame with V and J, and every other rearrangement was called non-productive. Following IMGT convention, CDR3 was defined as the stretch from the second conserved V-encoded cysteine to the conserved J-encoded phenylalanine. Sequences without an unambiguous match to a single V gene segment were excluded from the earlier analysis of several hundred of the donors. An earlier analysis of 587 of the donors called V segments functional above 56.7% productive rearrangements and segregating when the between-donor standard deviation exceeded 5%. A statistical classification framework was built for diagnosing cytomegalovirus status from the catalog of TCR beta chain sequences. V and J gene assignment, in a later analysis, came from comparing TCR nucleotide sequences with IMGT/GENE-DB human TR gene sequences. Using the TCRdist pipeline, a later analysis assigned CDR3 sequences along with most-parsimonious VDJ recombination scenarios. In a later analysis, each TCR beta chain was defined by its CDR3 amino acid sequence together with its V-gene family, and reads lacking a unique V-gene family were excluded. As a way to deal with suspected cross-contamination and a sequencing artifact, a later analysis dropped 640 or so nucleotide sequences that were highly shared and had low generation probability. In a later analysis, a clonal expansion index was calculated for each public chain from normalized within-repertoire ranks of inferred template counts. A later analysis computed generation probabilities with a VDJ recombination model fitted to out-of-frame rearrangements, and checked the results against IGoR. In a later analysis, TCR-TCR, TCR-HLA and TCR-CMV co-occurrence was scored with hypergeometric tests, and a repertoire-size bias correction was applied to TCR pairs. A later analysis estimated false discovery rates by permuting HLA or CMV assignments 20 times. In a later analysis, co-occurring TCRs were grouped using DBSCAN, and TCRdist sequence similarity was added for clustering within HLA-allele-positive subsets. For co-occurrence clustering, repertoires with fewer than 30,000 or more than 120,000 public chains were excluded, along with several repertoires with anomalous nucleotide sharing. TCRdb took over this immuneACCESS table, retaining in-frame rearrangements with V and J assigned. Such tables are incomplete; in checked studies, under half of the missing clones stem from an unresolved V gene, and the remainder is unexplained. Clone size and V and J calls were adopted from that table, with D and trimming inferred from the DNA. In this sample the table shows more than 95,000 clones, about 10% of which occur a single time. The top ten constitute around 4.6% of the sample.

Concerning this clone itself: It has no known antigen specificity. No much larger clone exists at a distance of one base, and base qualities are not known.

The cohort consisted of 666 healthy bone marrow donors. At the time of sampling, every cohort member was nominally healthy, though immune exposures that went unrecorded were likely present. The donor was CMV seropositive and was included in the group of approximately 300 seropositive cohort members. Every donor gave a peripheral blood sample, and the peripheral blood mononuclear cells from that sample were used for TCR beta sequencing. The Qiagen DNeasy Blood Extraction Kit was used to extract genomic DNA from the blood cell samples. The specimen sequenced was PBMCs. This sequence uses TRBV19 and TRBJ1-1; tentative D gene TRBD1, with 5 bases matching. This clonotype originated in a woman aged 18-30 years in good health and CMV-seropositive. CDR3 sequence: CASSIVGPQGSTEAFF. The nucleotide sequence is TGTGCCAGTAGTATAGTGGGGCCTCAGGGTAGCACTGAAGCTTTCTTT.